This TCR beta chain was captured by sequencing in a study of blood T cell repertoires in COVID-19. Study-level information: Sites across the United States, Italy and Spain contributed samples from acute and convalescent COVID-19.

Method: immunoSEQ multiplex PCR; TCRdb's copy keeps in-frame clones and lacks some. The repertoire includes about 100,000 clones, over 80% of them detected once, and around 15% sits in the top ten. CDR1 is MNHEY, CDR2 SVGAGI, per germline. This CDR3 has 13 amino acids. V trimming: 6 bases; J trimming: 8 bases; junction bases outside the gene matches: 9. Sequencing was done on a sample of peripheral blood. J is TRBJ1-2 and V is TRBV6-5; 7 nucleotides match TRBD1. The receptor was isolated from a man aged 50-59 years with acute or convalescent COVID-19. The CDR3 bases are TGTGCCAGCAGCCAGGACAGGATGAGCGGCTACACCTTC. It yields the protein CASSQDRMSGYTF.